The 12 T cell receptor beta chains below all came from one sample that was sequenced in a study of blood T cell repertoires in COVID-19. Libraries were prepared by immunoSEQ multiplex PCR; TCRdb keeps only in-frame clonotypes and omits some of them. The table shows some 26,000 clones, with approximately 88% occurring only once. The material sequenced was peripheral blood. The receptors originated from a man aged 70 or older with active COVID-19.

The gene calls are TRBV6-5 and TRBJ1-2; TRBD1 aligns across 8 bases. The CDR3 runs 15 residues. V shed 6 bases, J shed 4 bases, and the junction held 10 bases outside the gene matches. Germline V gene data show CDR1 as MNHEY and CDR2 as SVGAGI. The CDR3 nucleotides read TGTGCCAGCAGCCGATCTGGACAGGGAGTCTATGGCTACACCTTC. Protein sequence: CASSRSGQGVYGYTF.

This rearrangement joins TRBV7-6 to TRBJ1-5; 8 nucleotides line up with TRBD1. The CDR3 sequence is 16 residues long. Germline CDR1 reads SGHVS; CDR2 reads FNYEAQ. V was clipped by 0 bases and J by 5 bases; unmatched bases: 6. The CDR3 sequence: CASSLAPGGNDQPQHF. CDR3 in DNA: TGTGCCAGCAGCTTAGCTCCAGGGGGCAACGATCAGCCCCAGCATTTT.

The rearrangement uses TRBV2 and TRBJ1-3, with 9 bases that match TRBD1. CDR1 and CDR2 from the germline V gene are SNHLY and FYNNEI. V lost 2 bases, J lost 7 bases, and 18 bases stayed unmatched. CDR3 length equals 19 residues. The CDR3 DNA sequence: TGTGCCAGCAGTGAACCGGGACAGGGTGTGGGGATCTTTGGGAACACCATATATTTT. The encoded protein is CASSEPGQGVGIFGNTIYF.

V usage is TRBV5-6 and J usage is TRBJ1-6; D might be TRBD1 (5 bases). Per the germline V gene, CDR1 is SGHDT and CDR2 is YYEEEE. The ends were cut back, 1 base at V and 6 bases at J, with 17 bases in the middle. The CDR3 length is 17 residues. CDR3 in amino acids: CASSLLRQGGGNSPLHF. Written as DNA, the CDR3 is TGTGCCAGCAGCTTGCTCCGGCAGGGAGGTGGTAATTCACCCCTCCACTTT.

This clone appeared a single time. This sample also contains other DNA sequences that code for the same CDR3. This chain connects TRBV6-4 to TRBJ2-3; D remains ambiguous. V was clipped by 0 bases and J by 0 bases, with 7 bases between them. Germline V lookup: CDR1 MRHNA, CDR2 SNTAGT. This CDR3 has 15 amino acids. The CDR3 DNA sequence: TGTGCCAGCAGTGACTCAGGCGGTAGCACAGATACGCAGTATTTT. Amino acid sequence: CASSDSGGSTDTQYF.

The chain combines TRBV5-1 with TRBJ2-5, with 10 bases lining up with TRBD1. Trimming at V came to 3 bases and at J to 5 bases, leaving 4 bases not matched to a gene. CDR1 and CDR2 (germline): SGHRS, YFSETQ. This CDR3 spans 14 amino acids. The CDR3 region is CASSSDRGLETQYF. CDR3 sequence (DNA): TGCGCCAGCAGCTCAGACAGGGGGCTGGAGACCCAGTACTTC.

V usage is TRBV4-1 and J usage is TRBJ2-2, with a tentative D call TRBD1 (5 bases). The CDR3 contains 14 residues. V was trimmed by 1 base and J by 7 bases, leaving 10 bases between them. In germline, CDR1 is MGHRA, CDR2 YSYEKL. The CDR3 sequence: CASSQVQGGGELFF. The DNA for the CDR3 is TGCGCCAGCAGCCAAGTTCAGGGTGGCGGGGAGCTGTTTTTT.

The rearrangement joins TRBV30 to TRBJ1-3; the match to TRBD1 covers 8 bases. The CDR3 length is 14 residues. Germline CDR1 reads GTSNPN; CDR2 reads SVGIG (reference sequence). The V segment lost 3 bases and the J segment 9 bases; nucleotides outside the gene matches: 10. CDR3: CAWSLGQASPTIYF. The DNA of the CDR3 is TGTGCCTGGAGCTTGGGACAGGCTTCCCCCACCATATATTTT.

The V gene is TRBV13, the J gene TRBJ2-5, with TRBD1 matching 9 bases. The V and J ends lost 4 bases and 5 bases, in that order; junction bases with no gene match: 5. The CDR3 spans 14 residues. In germline, CDR1 is PRHDT, CDR2 FYEKMQ (reference sequence). The CDR3 DNA follows: TGTGCCAGCAGCTGGACAGGGGCTGGGGAGACCCAGTACTTC. Its translation: CASSWTGAGETQYF.

The rearrangement joins TRBV5-4 to TRBJ2-4, with a tentative D call TRBD2 (8 bases). The CDR3 consists of 15 residues. Trimming cost V 3 bases and J 1 base, with 11 bases left between them. Germline values: CDR1 SGHNT, CDR2 YYREEE (reference sequence). CDR3 bases: TGTGCCAGCAGCTCGGGAGGGGGCGCCAAAAACATTCAGTACTTC. Its translation: CASSSGGGAKNIQYF.

The rearrangement joins TRBV18 to TRBJ2-1; TRBD2 matches at 8 bases. V gave up 4 bases and J gave up 6 bases; unmatched junction bases: 11. The V gene's germline CDR1 is KGHSH and CDR2 LQKENI. CDR3 length: 16 amino acids. The CDR3 nucleotides read TGTGCCAGCTCACTCAGCGTGGCGGGGGGTCCCAATGAGCAGTTCTTC. This codes for CASSLSVAGGPNEQFF.

The J gene is TRBJ2-3, the V gene TRBV19; TRBD2 might be the D (5 bases). The germline gives CDR1 LNHDA, CDR2 SQIVND (reference sequence). The CDR3 contains 16 residues. Trimming removed 7 bases from V and 0 bases from J, with 17 bases in between. CDR3 in DNA: TGTGCCAGTAAGATGTCAGCGGTACGAAGCACAGATACGCAGTATTTT. It codes for CASKMSAVRSTDTQYF.